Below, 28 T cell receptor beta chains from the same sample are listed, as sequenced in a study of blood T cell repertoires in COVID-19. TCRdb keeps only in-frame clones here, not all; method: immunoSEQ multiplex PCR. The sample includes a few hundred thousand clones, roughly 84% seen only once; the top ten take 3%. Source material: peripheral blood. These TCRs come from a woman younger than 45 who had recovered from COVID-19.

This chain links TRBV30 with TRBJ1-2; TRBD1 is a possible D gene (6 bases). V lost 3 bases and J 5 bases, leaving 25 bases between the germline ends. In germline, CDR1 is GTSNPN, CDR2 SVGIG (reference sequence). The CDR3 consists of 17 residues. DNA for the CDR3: TGTGCCTGGAGAAGAGGCTCCGCGGGGGCTGGGTCTTATGGCTACACCTTC. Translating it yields CAWRRGSAGAGSYGYTF.

The CDR3, as DNA: TGTGCCAGCAGCCTTCCGGGACAGGGGACGGGGAGCTATGGCTACACCTTC. Translating it yields CASSLPGQGTGSYGYTF. The V and J genes are TRBV4-2 and TRBJ1-2; the match to TRBD1 covers 10 bases. This CDR3 contains 17 residues. CDR1 is LGHNA, CDR2 YNFKEQ, per germline. J lost 4 bases, V lost 4 bases, and 12 bases had no gene match.

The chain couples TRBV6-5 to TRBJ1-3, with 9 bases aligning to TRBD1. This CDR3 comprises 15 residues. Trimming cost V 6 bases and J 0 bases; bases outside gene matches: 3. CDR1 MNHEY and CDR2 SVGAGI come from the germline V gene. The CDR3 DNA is TGTGCCAGCAGGGTGACAGGGGGCTCTGGAAACACCATATATTTT. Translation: CASRVTGGSGNTIYF.

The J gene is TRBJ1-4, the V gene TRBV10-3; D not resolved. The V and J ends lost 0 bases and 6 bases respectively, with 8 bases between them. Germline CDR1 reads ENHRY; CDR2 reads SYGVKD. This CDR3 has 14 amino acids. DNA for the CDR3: TGTGCCATCAGTGAGTCTGCGGCAGATGAAAAACTGTTTTTT. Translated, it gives CAISESAADEKLFF.

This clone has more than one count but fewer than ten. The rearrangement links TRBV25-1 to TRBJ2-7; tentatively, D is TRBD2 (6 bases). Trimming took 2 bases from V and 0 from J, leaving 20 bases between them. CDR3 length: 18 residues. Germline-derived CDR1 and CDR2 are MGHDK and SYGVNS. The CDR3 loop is CASSEGVVGGPSSYEQYF. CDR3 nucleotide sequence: TGTGCCAGCAGTGAAGGCGTAGTCGGGGGACCTAGCTCCTACGAGCAGTACTTC.

The DNA of the CDR3 is TGTGCCAGCAGCGAATTTTCTAGCGGAGCTAGCACAGATACGCAGTATTTT. Its translation is CASSEFSSGASTDTQYF. V is TRBV7-9 and J is TRBJ2-3, with 7 positions matching TRBD2. The CDR3 length is 17 residues. Trimming cost V 5 bases and J 0 bases; bases outside gene matches: 11. Germline V CDR1 and CDR2: SEHNR, FQNEAQ (reference sequence).

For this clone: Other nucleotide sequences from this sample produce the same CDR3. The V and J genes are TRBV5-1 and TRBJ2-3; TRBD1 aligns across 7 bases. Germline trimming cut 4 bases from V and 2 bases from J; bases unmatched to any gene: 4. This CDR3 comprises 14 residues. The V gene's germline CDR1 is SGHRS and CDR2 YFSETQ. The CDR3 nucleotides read TGCGCCAGCAGCCTGGGACAGATCACAGATACGCAGTATTTT. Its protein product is CASSLGQITDTQYF.

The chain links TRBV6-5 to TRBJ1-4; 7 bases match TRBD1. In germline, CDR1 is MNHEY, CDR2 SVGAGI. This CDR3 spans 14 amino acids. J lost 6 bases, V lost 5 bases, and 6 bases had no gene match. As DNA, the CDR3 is TGTGCCAGCAGTACCCGGGACAGAGATGAAAAACTGTTTTTT. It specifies CASSTRDRDEKLFF.

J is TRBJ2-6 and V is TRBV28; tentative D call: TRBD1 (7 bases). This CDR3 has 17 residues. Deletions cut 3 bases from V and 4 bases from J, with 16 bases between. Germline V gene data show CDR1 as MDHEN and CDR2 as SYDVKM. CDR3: CASSLNSQGRGANVLTF. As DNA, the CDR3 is TGTGCCAGCAGTTTGAACTCACAGGGGAGGGGGGCCAACGTCCTGACTTTC.

CDR3 protein: CATSDRRDLSNQPQHF. The CDR3 coding sequence is TGTGCCACCAGTGATCGTCGGGATCTTAGCAATCAGCCCCAGCATTTT. The gene calls are TRBV24-1 and TRBJ1-5; D is unresolved. CDR1 and CDR2 from the germline V gene are KGHDR and SFDVKD. Trimming left V 3 bases short and J 0 bases short, with 11 bases between. The CDR3 is 16 amino acids.

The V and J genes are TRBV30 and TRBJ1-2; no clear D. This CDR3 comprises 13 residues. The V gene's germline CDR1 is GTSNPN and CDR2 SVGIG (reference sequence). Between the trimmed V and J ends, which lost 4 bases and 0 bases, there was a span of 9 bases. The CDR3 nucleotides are TGTGCCTGGATGGCGGTACCTAACTATGGCTACACCTTC. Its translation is CAWMAVPNYGYTF.

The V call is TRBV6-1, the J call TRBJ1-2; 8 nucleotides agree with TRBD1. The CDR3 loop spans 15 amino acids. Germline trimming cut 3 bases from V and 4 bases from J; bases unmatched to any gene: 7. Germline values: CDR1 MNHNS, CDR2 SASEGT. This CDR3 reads CASSEGTGPFYGYTF. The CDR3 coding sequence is TGTGCCAGCAGTGAGGGGACAGGCCCCTTCTATGGCTACACCTTC.

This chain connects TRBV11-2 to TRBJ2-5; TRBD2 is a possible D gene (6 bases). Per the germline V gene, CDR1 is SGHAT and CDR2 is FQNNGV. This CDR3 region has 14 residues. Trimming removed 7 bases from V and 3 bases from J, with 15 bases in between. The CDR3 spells CASTHSGEKETQYF. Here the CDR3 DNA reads TGTGCCAGCACCCATAGCGGAGAGAAAGAGACCCAGTACTTC.

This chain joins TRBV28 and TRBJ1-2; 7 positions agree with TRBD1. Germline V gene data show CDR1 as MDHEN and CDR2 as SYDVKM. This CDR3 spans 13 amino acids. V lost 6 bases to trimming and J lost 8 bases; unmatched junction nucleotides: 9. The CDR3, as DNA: TGTGCCAGCAGCTCGGGGACAGCGAAAGGCTACACCTTC. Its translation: CASSSGTAKGYTF.

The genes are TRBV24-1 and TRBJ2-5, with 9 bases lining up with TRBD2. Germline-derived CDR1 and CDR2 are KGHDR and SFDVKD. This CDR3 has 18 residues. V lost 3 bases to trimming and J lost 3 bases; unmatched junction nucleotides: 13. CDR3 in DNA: TGTGCCACCAGTGATACCCGCTCCGGACTAGCGAGGGAAGAGACCCAGTACTTC. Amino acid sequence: CATSDTRSGLAREETQYF.

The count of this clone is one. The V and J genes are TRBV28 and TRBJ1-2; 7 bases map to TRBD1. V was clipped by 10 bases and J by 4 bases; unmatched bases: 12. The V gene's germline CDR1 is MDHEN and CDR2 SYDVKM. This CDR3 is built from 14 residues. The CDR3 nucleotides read TGTGCCACCCGGGACAGCACCTGGGTCTATGGCTACACCTTC. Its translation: CATRDSTWVYGYTF.

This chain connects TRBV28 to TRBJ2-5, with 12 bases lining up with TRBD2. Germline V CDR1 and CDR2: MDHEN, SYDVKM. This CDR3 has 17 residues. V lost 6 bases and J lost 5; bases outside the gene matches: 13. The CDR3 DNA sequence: TGTGCCAGCAGCCCCACACGGACTAGCGGGACAAAGGAGACCCAGTACTTC. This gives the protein CASSPTRTSGTKETQYF. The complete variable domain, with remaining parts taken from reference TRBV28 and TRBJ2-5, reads DVKVTQSSRYLVKRTGEKVFLECVQDMDHENMFWYRQDPGLGLRLIYFSYDVKMKEKGDIPEGYSVSREKKERFSLILESASTNQTSMYLCASSPTRTSGTKETQYFGPGTRLLVL.

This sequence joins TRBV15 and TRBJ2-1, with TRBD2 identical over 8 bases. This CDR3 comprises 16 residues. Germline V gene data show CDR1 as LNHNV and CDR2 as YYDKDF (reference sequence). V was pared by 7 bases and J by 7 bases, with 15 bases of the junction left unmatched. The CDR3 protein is CATKREGLGEGNEQFF. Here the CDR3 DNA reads TGTGCCACCAAACGGGAGGGCTTGGGGGAGGGGAATGAGCAGTTCTTC.

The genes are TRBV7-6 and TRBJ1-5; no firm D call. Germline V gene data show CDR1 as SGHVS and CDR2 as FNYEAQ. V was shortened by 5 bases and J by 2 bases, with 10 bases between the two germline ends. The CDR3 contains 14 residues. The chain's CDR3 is CASSTAAGNQPQHF. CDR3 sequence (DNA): TGTGCCAGCAGCACAGCCGCTGGCAATCAGCCCCAGCATTTT.

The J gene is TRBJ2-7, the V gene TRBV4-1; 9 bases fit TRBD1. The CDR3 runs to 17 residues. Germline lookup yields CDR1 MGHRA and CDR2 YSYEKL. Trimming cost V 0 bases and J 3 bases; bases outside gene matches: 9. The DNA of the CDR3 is TGCGCCAGCAGCCAAGATCGTGGGACAGGGTCAGGCTACGAGCAGTACTTC. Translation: CASSQDRGTGSGYEQYF.

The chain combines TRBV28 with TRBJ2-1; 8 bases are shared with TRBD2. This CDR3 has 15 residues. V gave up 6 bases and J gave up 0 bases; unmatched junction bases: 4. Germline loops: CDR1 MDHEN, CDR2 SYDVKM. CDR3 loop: CASRGAGDSYNEQFF. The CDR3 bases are TGTGCCAGCAGGGGAGCGGGGGACTCCTACAATGAGCAGTTCTTC.

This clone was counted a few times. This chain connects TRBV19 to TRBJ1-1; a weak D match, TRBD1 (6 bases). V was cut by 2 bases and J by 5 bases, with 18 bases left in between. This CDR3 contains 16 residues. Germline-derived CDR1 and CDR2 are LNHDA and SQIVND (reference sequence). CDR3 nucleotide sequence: TGTGCCAGTAGTATAACCGGCAGCAGGGGAGGGACTGAAGCTTTCTTT. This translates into CASSITGSRGGTEAFF.

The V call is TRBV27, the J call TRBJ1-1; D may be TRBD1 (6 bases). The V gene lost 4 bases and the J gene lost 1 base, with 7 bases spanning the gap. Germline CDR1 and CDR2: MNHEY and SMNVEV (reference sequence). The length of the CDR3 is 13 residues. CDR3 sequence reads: CASSSDRNTEAFF. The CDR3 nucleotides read TGTGCCAGCAGTTCGGACAGGAACACTGAAGCTTTCTTT.

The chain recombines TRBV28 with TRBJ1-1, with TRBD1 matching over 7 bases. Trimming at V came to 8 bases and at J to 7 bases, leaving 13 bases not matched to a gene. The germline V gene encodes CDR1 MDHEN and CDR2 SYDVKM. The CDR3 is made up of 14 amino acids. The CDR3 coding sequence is TGTGCCAGCTTGGGACAGATGCCACTATATGAAGCTTTCTTT. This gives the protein CASLGQMPLYEAFF.

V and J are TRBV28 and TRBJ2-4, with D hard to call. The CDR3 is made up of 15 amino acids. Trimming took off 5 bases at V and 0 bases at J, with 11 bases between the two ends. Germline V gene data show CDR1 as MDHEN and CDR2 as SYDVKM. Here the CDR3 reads CASSKRTLAKNIQYF. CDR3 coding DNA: TGTGCCAGCAGTAAGAGAACCTTAGCCAAAAACATTCAGTACTTC.

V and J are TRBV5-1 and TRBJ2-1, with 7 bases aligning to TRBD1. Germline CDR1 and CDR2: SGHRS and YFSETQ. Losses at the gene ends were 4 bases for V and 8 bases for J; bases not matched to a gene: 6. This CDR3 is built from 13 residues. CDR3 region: CASSIGQEDEQFF. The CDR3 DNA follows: TGCGCCAGCAGCATCGGACAGGAGGATGAGCAGTTCTTC.

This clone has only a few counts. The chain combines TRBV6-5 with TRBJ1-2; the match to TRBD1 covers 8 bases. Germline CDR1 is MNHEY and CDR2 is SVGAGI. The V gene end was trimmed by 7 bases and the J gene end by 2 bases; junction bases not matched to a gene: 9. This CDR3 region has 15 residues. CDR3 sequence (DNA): TGTGCCAGCACCAAACAGCAGGGGGCAAACTATGGCTACACCTTC. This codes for CASTKQQGANYGYTF.

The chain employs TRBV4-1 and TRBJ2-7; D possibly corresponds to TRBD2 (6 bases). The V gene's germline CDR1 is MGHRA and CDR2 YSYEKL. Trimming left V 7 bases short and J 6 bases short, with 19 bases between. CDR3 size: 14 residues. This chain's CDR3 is CASNSDGRDREQYF. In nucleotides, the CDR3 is TGCGCCAGCAACTCCGATGGGCGGGATCGCGAGCAGTACTTC.